There are a few counts of the clone carrying this T cell receptor beta chain. Its antigen is undetermined. The data belong to a study of CD8 T cells in ankylosing spondylitis. Study-level findings and limits: The study identified a TCR beta motif of 7 or 8 highly homologous variants that appeared characteristic of ankylosing spondylitis blood. Peripheral blood held disease-linked clones only at relatively low frequency, and these were CD8+. Within matched ankylosing spondylitis synovial fluid, disease-linked clones were reportedly significantly enriched. In synovial fluid and blood from reactive arthritis, some motif variants were previously reported.

Each TCR beta library was made by quantitative 5'-RACE that incorporated molecular barcodes. TCRdb analysed the 5' RACE reads with MiXCR anew, one entry per CDR3 protein. Counted here are roughly 350,000 distinct CDR3 sequences, under 8.5% occurring once; the ten biggest clones make up roughly 15%. The germline V gene has CDR1 SGHVS and CDR2 FQNEAQ. V shed 5 bases, J shed 2 bases, and the junction held 11 bases outside the gene matches. The CDR3 sequence is 16 residues long. What was sequenced was blood, either unsorted or a sorted T cell fraction (not recorded which). The chain employs TRBV7-8 and TRBJ2-7; 8 nucleotides line up with TRBD1. This TCR was sampled from a male donor with ankylosing spondylitis. The CDR3 bases are TGTGCCAGCAGCAAATTAAGGACAGGGTTCACCTACGAGCAGTACTTC. Translated, it gives CASSKLRTGFTYEQYF.